Presented here are 27 T cell receptor beta chains from one specimen sequenced in a study of CD8+CD57+ T cells in acquired aplastic anemia. Before being chosen for sequencing, patients had shown CD8+CD57+ cell expansion by flow cytometry. Using genomic DNA as the template, TCR beta VDJ and CDR3 profiling was carried out. TCRdb redid the calling of the reads with MiXCR, one entry per CDR3 protein. This table has about 180,000 distinct CDR3 sequences, 48% appearing once. The sample was sorted CD4+, CD8+, or CD8+CD57+ T cells (not recorded which) from PBMCs. These receptors originate from a human donor with aplastic anemia.

This clonotype was recorded many times. The rearrangement joins TRBV20-1 to TRBJ2-1, with 10 bases that match TRBD2. CDR1 is DFQATT and CDR2 is SNEGSKA in the germline V gene (reference sequence). The trim removed 6 bases at V and 6 bases at J, leaving 8 bases unmatched. CDR3 length equals 14 residues. The CDR3 is CSALKGLASNEQFF. CDR3 in DNA: TGCAGTGCCCTGAAGGGACTAGCGAGCAATGAGCAGTTCTTC.

CDR3 in DNA: TGCAGTGCCAGCCCCGGGCAGGGGGCTGAAAAGACCCAGTACTTC. It translates to CSASPGQGAEKTQYF. This rearrangement joins TRBV20-1 to TRBJ2-5; 8 positions agree with TRBD1. The germline V gene has CDR1 DFQATT and CDR2 SNEGSKA (reference sequence). Unmatched junction bases numbered 15, after V lost 6 bases and J lost 6 bases. The CDR3 extends over 15 amino acids.

The V and J genes are TRBV9 and TRBJ1-6; possibly TRBD1 for D (5 bases). The germline V gene encodes CDR1 SGDLS and CDR2 YYNGEE. With 4 bases removed from V and 13 bases from J, the gap between germline ends came to 12 bases. CDR3 size: 12 residues. The CDR3 spells CASSLAGGPLHF. CDR3 DNA: TGTGCCAGCAGCCTCGCTGGGGGGCCCCTCCACTTT. Using reference TRBV9 and TRBJ1-6 for the parts outside the CDR3, the full variable domain is DSGVTQTPKHLITATGQRVTLRCSPRSGDLSVYWYQQSLDQGLQFLIQYYNGEERAKGNILERFSAQQFPDLHSELNLSSLELGDSALYFCASSLAGGPLHFGNGTRLTVT.

J is TRBJ2-3 and V is TRBV10-3, with TRBD2 identical over 13 bases. The CDR3 covers 17 residues. Germline V lookup: CDR1 ENHRY, CDR2 SYGVKD. V shed 8 bases, J shed 0 bases, and the junction held 8 bases outside the gene matches. CDR3 nucleotide sequence: TGTGCCATCGGGGGGACTAGCGGGGAGGTTAGCACAGATACGCAGTATTTT. Translating gives CAIGGTSGEVSTDTQYF.

Many counts were recorded for this clonotype. V gene TRBV20-1 combines with J gene TRBJ1-6; no definite D call. This CDR3 contains 12 residues. Germline CDR1 DFQATT, CDR2 SNEGSKA (reference sequence). Deletions cut 5 bases from V and 10 bases from J, with 12 bases between. The CDR3 bases are TGCAGTGCTCCCCTCTCCGGGTCACCCCTCCACTTT. This sequence encodes CSAPLSGSPLHF.

The chain employs TRBV29-1 and TRBJ2-7, with 9 bases identical to TRBD1. CDR3 length: 15 amino acids. From germline, CDR1 is SQVTM and CDR2 ANQGSEA. The junction had 10 bases not matched to a gene; V was cut back by 0 bases and J by 7 bases. CDR3 protein: CSVEDPGQGLGEQYF. The CDR3 bases are TGCAGCGTTGAAGATCCGGGACAGGGATTGGGGGAGCAGTACTTC.

The table lists this clonotype with many counts. The chain has TRBV2 and TRBJ2-1, with 11 bases identical to TRBD2. Germline CDR1 is SNHLY and CDR2 is FYNNEI. V lost 5 bases, J lost 6 bases, and 6 bases stayed unmatched. This CDR3 has 15 residues. The CDR3 spells CASSITSGGVNEQFF. CDR3 nucleotides: TGTGCCAGCAGTATCACTAGCGGGGGTGTCAATGAGCAGTTCTTC. Filled out from reference TRBV2 and TRBJ2-1, the complete variable domain reads EPEVTQTPSHQVTQMGQEVILRCVPISNHLYFYWYRQILGQKVEFLVSFYNNEISEKSEIFDDQFSVERPDGSNFTLKIRSTKLEDSAMYFCASSITSGGVNEQFFGPGTRLTVL.

V is TRBV24-1 and J is TRBJ2-5; TRBD2 matches 14 bases. Germline CDR1 KGHDR, CDR2 SFDVKD. The V gene end was trimmed by 9 bases and the J gene end by 4 bases; junction bases not matched to a gene: 6. The CDR3 spans 15 residues. The CDR3 sequence is CATGGTSGGLETQYF. The CDR3 DNA reads as TGTGCCACCGGGGGGACTAGCGGGGGCCTAGAGACCCAGTACTTC.

J is TRBJ2-7 and V is TRBV28; D may correspond to TRBD1 or TRBD2 (5 bases each). Between the trimmed V and J ends, which lost 6 bases and 0 bases, there was a span of 18 bases. The CDR3 covers 16 residues. Germline V gene data show CDR1 as MDHEN and CDR2 as SYDVKM. This CDR3 reads CASSQPGPINSYEQYF. The CDR3 DNA is TGTGCCAGCAGCCAACCGGGGCCCATTAACTCCTACGAGCAGTACTTC.

This clonotype was counted at least ten times. The V call is TRBV6-1, the J call TRBJ2-7; D is undetermined. The CDR3 is 11 residues long. Germline CDR1 and CDR2: MNHNS and SASEGT. V was clipped by 1 base and J by 7 bases, with 5 bases between them. In DNA form, the CDR3 reads TGTGCCAGCAGTGAAGTTGGAGAGCAGTACTTC. Translating it yields CASSEVGEQYF.

The V call is TRBV18, the J call TRBJ1-6; 8 bases match TRBD1. In germline, CDR1 is KGHSH, CDR2 LQKENI. J gave up 9 bases and V 1 base, and 5 bases lay outside the gene matches. The CDR3 covers 15 residues. DNA for the CDR3: TGTGCCAGCTCACCACGTCAGGGGGCAGTTTCACCCCTCCACTTT. This codes for CASSPRQGAVSPLHF.

The chain carries TRBV15 and TRBJ1-1; D call uncertain. V gave up 3 bases and J gave up 3 bases, with 11 bases separating them. Germline V gene sequence: CDR1 LNHNV, CDR2 YYDKDF (reference sequence). The CDR3 sequence is 14 residues long. This chain's CDR3 is CATSSDGSYTEAFF. CDR3 bases: TGTGCCACCAGCAGTGATGGGTCCTACACTGAAGCTTTCTTT. Full variable domain (outside the CDR3, taken from reference TRBV15 and TRBJ1-1): DAMVIQNPRYQVTQFGKPVTLSCSQTLNHNVMYWYQQKSSQAPKLLFHYYDKDFNNEADTPDNFQSRRPNTSFCFLDIRSPGLGDTAMYLCATSSDGSYTEAFFGQGTRLTVV.

In this sample, this clonotype turned up a few times. The chain carries TRBV7-9 and TRBJ2-5; D is uncertain. The CDR3 totals 13 residues. Looked up from germline, CDR1 is SEHNR and CDR2 is FQNEAQ (reference sequence). Trimming stripped 4 bases from V and 2 bases from J, with 8 bases between. CDR3 DNA: TGTGCCAGCAGCTGGCCTCAACAAGAGACCCAGTACTTC. Protein product: CASSWPQQETQYF.

For this clonotype: A single base separates this from a much larger clone, so it may be a read error. This chain connects TRBV6-5 to TRBJ1-2; 7 positions match TRBD1. Germline CDR1 and CDR2: MNHEY and SVGAGI. The CDR3 has 14 amino acids. The CDR3 region is CAGSYTQGNYGYTF. The CDR3 nucleotides read TGTGCCGGCAGTTACACACAGGGGAACTATGGCTACACCTTC.

V usage is TRBV12-3 or TRBV12-4 and J usage is TRBJ2-5; TRBD1 matches 7 bases. The CDR3 loop spans 14 amino acids. Trimming cost V 6 bases and J 8 bases; bases outside gene matches: 12. CDR3 region: CASRKGQTTGTQYF. The CDR3 DNA reads as TGTGCCAGCAGAAAGGGACAGACGACAGGTACCCAGTACTTC.

Many counts were recorded for this clonotype. The chain recombines TRBV6-1 with TRBJ1-6; possibly TRBD1 for D (6 bases). The CDR3 covers 17 residues. From germline, CDR1 is MNHNS and CDR2 SASEGT. V shed 3 bases and J shed 6 bases, with 18 bases lying between them. CDR3 protein: CASSDLNNRVGNSPLHF. As DNA, the CDR3 is TGTGCCAGCAGTGACCTCAACAACAGGGTTGGTAATTCACCCCTCCACTTT.

This clonotype appeared many times. J is TRBJ1-1 and V is TRBV12-3 or TRBV12-4; weak D call: TRBD1 (5 bases). The CDR3 consists of 16 residues. The ends were cut back, 5 bases at V and 0 bases at J, with 16 bases in the middle. The CDR3 region has the DNA TGTGCCAGCAGTCCCGACAGTTACCGAATGAACACTGAAGCTTTCTTT. Translating gives CASSPDSYRMNTEAFF.

There are many counts of this clonotype. The V gene is TRBV2, the J gene TRBJ1-6; D is undetermined. Germline CDR1 reads SNHLY; CDR2 reads FYNNEI. This CDR3 comprises 14 residues. Trimming removed 4 bases at V and 9 bases at J, with 13 bases between. Here the CDR3 reads CASSVAGVGSPLHF. As DNA, the CDR3 is TGTGCCAGCAGTGTGGCCGGGGTAGGTTCACCCCTCCACTTT.

The table lists this clonotype with many counts. The J gene is TRBJ2-1, the V gene TRBV24-1; TRBD2 aligns across 8 bases. The junction had 9 bases not matched to a gene; V was cut back by 5 bases and J by 7 bases. Germline assignment: CDR1 KGHDR and CDR2 SFDVKD. The length of the CDR3 is 15 residues. The CDR3 loop is CATSALTGGPNEQFF. Written as DNA, the CDR3 is TGTGCCACCAGTGCGTTAACGGGGGGGCCTAATGAGCAGTTCTTC.

This clonotype occurred many times. The chain couples TRBV19 to TRBJ1-1; 8 nucleotides match TRBD1. Germline CDR1 is LNHDA and CDR2 is SQIVND (reference sequence). This CDR3 is built from 14 residues. J gave up 4 bases and V 7 bases, and 8 bases lay outside the gene matches. Here the CDR3 reads CASTKTGGITEAFF. The DNA of the CDR3 is TGTGCCAGTACCAAAACAGGGGGGATCACTGAAGCTTTCTTT.

There are many counts of this clonotype. The rearrangement links TRBV6-1 to TRBJ2-2; D may be TRBD1 (6 bases). CDR1 and CDR2 (germline): MNHNS, SASEGT. This CDR3 comprises 15 residues. Trimming shortened V by 6 bases and J by 7 bases, and 18 bases separated the two germline ends. The CDR3: CASRPRQEVGGELFF. In DNA, the CDR3 is TGTGCCAGCAGACCCCGACAGGAAGTAGGCGGGGAGCTGTTTTTT.

The chain employs TRBV7-6 and TRBJ2-2; no reliable D call. Germline lookup yields CDR1 SGHVS and CDR2 FNYEAQ. This CDR3 region has 16 residues. The V end lost 1 base, the J end lost 8 bases, and 17 bases lay between the germline ends. CDR3 amino acids: CASSLELGLHSGELFF. CDR3 coding DNA: TGTGCCAGCAGCTTAGAGCTCGGTTTGCACTCAGGGGAGCTGTTTTTT.

Here the CDR3 DNA reads TGTGCCATCAGGGGACTATACAATGAGCAGTTCTTC. Amino acid sequence: CAIRGLYNEQFF. The chain links TRBV10-3 to TRBJ2-1, with 7 bases lining up with TRBD2. In germline, CDR1 is ENHRY, CDR2 SYGVKD. The CDR3 runs to 12 residues. V dropped 6 bases and J dropped 4; count of bases not matched to a gene: 0.

This clonotype was recorded at least ten times. The chain uses TRBV15 and TRBJ2-7; D perhaps matches TRBD1 (6 bases). V dropped 5 bases and J dropped 4 bases, with 15 bases sitting between them. CDR3 length: 14 amino acids. Per germline, CDR1 LNHNV and CDR2 YYDKDF (reference sequence). The CDR3 DNA follows: TGTGCCACCAGCGCCCGGACAGACGGGTACGAGCAGTACTTC. It encodes CATSARTDGYEQYF. Looking up the rest from reference TRBV15 and TRBJ2-7 gives the full variable domain: DAMVIQNPRYQVTQFGKPVTLSCSQTLNHNVMYWYQQKSSQAPKLLFHYYDKDFNNEADTPDNFQSRRPNTSFCFLDIRSPGLGDTAMYLCATSARTDGYEQYFGPGTRLTVT.

This chain links TRBV10-3 with TRBJ1-5, with 8 nucleotides matching TRBD1. V lost 11 bases, J lost 3 bases, and 6 bases stayed unmatched. The V gene's germline CDR1 is ENHRY and CDR2 SYGVKD. This CDR3 has 13 amino acids. This chain's CDR3 is CASGQEDNQPQHF. Here the CDR3 DNA reads TGTGCCTCGGGACAGGAGGACAATCAGCCCCAGCATTTT.

The J gene is TRBJ2-7, the V gene TRBV20-1; D gene ambiguous. The CDR3 runs 14 residues. Germline V lookup: CDR1 DFQATT, CDR2 SNEGSKA (reference sequence). The V end was cut by 1 base, the J end by 3 bases, with 13 bases between. In DNA form, the CDR3 reads TGCAGTGCTAGAGGGGCACCTGGGCGCTACGAGCAGTACTTC. Translated, it gives CSARGAPGRYEQYF.

In its sample, this clonotype was seen once. The chain uses TRBV10-3 and TRBJ1-1; weak D call: TRBD1 (5 bases). V gave up 0 bases and J gave up 4 bases, with 18 bases separating them. The CDR3 sequence is 17 residues long. In germline, CDR1 is ENHRY, CDR2 SYGVKD. DNA for the CDR3: TGTGCCATCAGTGAGTCGTCAGGGCTCAGGGTGGGCACTGAAGCTTTCTTT. Residues: CAISESSGLRVGTEAFF.